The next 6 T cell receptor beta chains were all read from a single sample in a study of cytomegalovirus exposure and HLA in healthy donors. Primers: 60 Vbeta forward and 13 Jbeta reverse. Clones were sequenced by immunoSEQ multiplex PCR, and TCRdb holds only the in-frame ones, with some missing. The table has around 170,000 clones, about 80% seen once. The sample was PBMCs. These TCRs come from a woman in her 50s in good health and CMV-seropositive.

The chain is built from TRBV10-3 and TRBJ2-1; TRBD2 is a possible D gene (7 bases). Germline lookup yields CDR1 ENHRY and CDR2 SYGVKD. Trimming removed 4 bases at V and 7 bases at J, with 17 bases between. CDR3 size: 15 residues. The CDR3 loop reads CAISGEGGLPNEQFF. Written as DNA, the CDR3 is TGTGCCATCAGTGGGGAGGGGGGGCTCCCGAATGAGCAGTTCTTC.

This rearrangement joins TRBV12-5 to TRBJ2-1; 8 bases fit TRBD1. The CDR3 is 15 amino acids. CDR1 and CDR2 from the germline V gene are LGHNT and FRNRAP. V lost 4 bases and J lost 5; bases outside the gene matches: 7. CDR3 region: CASGSGQGRNNEQFF. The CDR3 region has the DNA TGTGCTAGTGGTTCCGGACAGGGCCGCAACAATGAGCAGTTCTTC. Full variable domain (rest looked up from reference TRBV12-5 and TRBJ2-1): DARVTQTPRHKVTEMGQEVTMRCQPILGHNTVFWYRQTMMQGLELLAYFRNRAPLDDSGMPKDRFSAEMPDATLATLKIQPSEPRDSAVYFCASGSGQGRNNEQFFGPGTRLTVL.

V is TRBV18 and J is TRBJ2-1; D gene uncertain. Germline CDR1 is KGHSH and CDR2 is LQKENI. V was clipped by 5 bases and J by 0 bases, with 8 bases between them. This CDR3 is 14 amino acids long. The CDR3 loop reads CASSVSSSYNEQFF. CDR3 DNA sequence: TGTGCCAGCTCAGTCTCGAGCTCCTACAATGAGCAGTTCTTC.

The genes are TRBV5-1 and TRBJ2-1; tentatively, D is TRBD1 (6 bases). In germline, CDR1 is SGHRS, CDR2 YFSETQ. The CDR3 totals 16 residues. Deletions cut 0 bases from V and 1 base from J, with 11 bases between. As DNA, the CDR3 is TGCGCCAGCAGCTTGGAATTACAGGGTTCCTACAATGAGCAGTTCTTC. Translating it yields CASSLELQGSYNEQFF.

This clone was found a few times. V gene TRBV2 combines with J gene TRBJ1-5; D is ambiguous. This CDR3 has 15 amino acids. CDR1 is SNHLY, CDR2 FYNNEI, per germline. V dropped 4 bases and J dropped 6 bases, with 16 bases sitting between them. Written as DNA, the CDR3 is TGTGCCAGCAGTGTGGCCAGCTCCGGGAGTCAGCCCCAGCATTTT. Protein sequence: CASSVASSGSQPQHF.

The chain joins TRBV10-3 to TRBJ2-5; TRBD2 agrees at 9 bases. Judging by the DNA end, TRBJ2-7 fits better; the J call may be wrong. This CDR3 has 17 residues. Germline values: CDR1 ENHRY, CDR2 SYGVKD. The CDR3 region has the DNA TGTGCCATCAGTGAAACCGGGAGGCTAGCGGGGAGCTACGAGCAGTACTTC. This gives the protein CAISETGRLAGSYEQYF.